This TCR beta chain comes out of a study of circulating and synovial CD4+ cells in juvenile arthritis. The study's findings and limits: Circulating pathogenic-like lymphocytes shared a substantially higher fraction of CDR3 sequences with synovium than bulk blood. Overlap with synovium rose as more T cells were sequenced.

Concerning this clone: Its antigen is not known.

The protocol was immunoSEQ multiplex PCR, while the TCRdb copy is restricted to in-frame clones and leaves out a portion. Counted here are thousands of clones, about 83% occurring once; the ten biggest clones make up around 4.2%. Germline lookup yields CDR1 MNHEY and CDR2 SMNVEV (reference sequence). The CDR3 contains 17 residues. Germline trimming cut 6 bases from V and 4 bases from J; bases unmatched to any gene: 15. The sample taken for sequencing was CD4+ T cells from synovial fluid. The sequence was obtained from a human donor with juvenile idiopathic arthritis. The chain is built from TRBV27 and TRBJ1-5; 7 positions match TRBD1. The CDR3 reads CASSPESTGQRNQPQHF. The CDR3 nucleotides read TGTGCCAGCAGCCCAGAGTCAACGGGACAGAGAAATCAGCCCCAGCATTTT.